Listed here are 32 T cell receptor beta chains from one sample, sequenced in a study of blood T cell repertoires in COVID-19. Assay: immunoSEQ multiplex PCR; the TCRdb copy retains only in-frame clones and omits some. The table shows 100,000 to 150,000 clones, with more than 65% occurring only once. Sequenced: peripheral blood. These receptors all stem from a human donor in a cohort sampled during active COVID-19.

The J gene is TRBJ1-4, the V gene TRBV2; TRBD1 aligns across 9 bases. Germline V gene data show CDR1 as SNHLY and CDR2 as FYNNEI. CDR3 length: 14 amino acids. The ends lost 6 bases at V and 8 bases at J; junction bases unmatched: 7. CDR3 DNA: TGTGCCAGCAGGCTACAGGGGGCCGTAGAAAAACTGTTTTTT. This codes for CASRLQGAVEKLFF.

This chain joins TRBV29-1 and TRBJ1-1; possible D gene TRBD1, 5 bases. CDR3 length equals 13 residues. Germline V lookup: CDR1 SQVTM, CDR2 ANQGSEA. Trimming removed 1 base from V and 5 bases from J, with 11 bases in between. The CDR3 spells CSVEGGGWTEAFF. The DNA of the CDR3 is TGCAGCGTTGAAGGTGGGGGGTGGACTGAAGCTTTCTTT.

V is TRBV13 and J is TRBJ1-2; D perhaps matches TRBD1 (6 bases). V gave up 6 bases and J gave up 3 bases, with 14 bases separating them. Germline-derived CDR1 and CDR2 are PRHDT and FYEKMQ (reference sequence). The CDR3 contains 14 residues. This CDR3 is CASSQGRGDYGYTF. The CDR3, as DNA: TGTGCCAGCAGTCAGGGGAGGGGCGACTATGGCTACACCTTC.

The chain links TRBV5-1 to TRBJ2-7; TRBD1 matches at 8 bases. CDR1 and CDR2 (germline): SGHRS, YFSETQ. The CDR3 sequence is 14 residues long. V lost 4 bases, J lost 0 bases, and 3 bases stayed unmatched. The CDR3, as DNA: TGCGCCAGCAGCAGGACAGGGAACTCCTACGAGCAGTACTTC. It specifies CASSRTGNSYEQYF.

This clone occurred a few times. Additional DNA sequences in this sample encode the identical CDR3. V usage is TRBV7-3 and J usage is TRBJ2-3; D ambiguous. The germline V gene encodes CDR1 SGHTA and CDR2 FQGTGA. The CDR3 runs to 14 residues. V was pared by 3 bases and J by 2 bases, with 9 bases between. CDR3 sequence: CASSFGQFTDTQYF. In DNA form, the CDR3 reads TGTGCCAGCAGCTTTGGGCAGTTCACAGATACGCAGTATTTT.

V gene TRBV4-3 combines with J gene TRBJ2-7; maybe TRBD1 (6 bases). Germline V CDR1 and CDR2: LGHNA, YSLEER. There are 15 residues in the CDR3. Between the trimmed V and J ends, which lost 0 bases and 1 base, there was a span of 10 bases. CDR3 in amino acids: CASSQEWDISYEQYF. The CDR3 nucleotides read TGCGCCAGCAGCCAAGAATGGGACATTTCCTACGAGCAGTACTTC.

The chain couples TRBV18 to TRBJ2-1; 8 positions agree with TRBD2. The J segment lost 2 bases and the V segment lost 2 bases, leaving 5 bases of the junction unmatched. The CDR3 loop spans 16 amino acids. From germline, CDR1 is KGHSH and CDR2 LQKENI. The CDR3 sequence is CASSPAGLEPYNEQFF. In DNA form, the CDR3 reads TGTGCCAGCTCACCAGCGGGACTAGAACCCTACAATGAGCAGTTCTTC.

The chain couples TRBV27 to TRBJ1-6; weak D call: TRBD1 (6 bases). CDR1 MNHEY and CDR2 SMNVEV come from the germline V gene (reference sequence). This CDR3 is built from 13 residues. The V and J ends lost 6 bases and 9 bases respectively, with 12 bases between them. As DNA, the CDR3 is TGTGCCAGCAGCTCACAGGGCGGTTCACCCCTCCACTTT. As protein: CASSSQGGSPLHF.

The V and J genes are TRBV4-3 and TRBJ2-3, with 10 bases matching TRBD2. After removal of 2 bases from V and 4 bases from J, the junction contained 15 bases not matched to a gene. CDR3 length: 19 amino acids. Germline V lookup: CDR1 LGHNA, CDR2 YSLEER. The CDR3 nucleotides read TGCGCCAGCAGCCAAAGGGGGCCCCGGGCTAGCGGGGGAGCAGATACGCAGTATTTT. This gives the protein CASSQRGPRASGGADTQYF.

This clone was picked up a small number of times. The chain links TRBV18 to TRBJ1-1; D unclear. Germline loops: CDR1 KGHSH, CDR2 LQKENI. CDR3 length: 15 amino acids. The ends were cut back, 4 bases at V and 1 base at J, with 13 bases in the middle. The chain's CDR3 is CASSLNNGKNTEAFF. In DNA, the CDR3 is TGTGCCAGCTCACTAAACAACGGGAAGAACACTGAAGCTTTCTTT.

V usage is TRBV5-1 and J usage is TRBJ1-6; TRBD1 might be the D (6 bases). The germline CDR1 and CDR2 sequences are SGHRS and YFSETQ. V lost 3 bases to trimming and J lost 3 bases, with 19 bases between them. The CDR3 covers 18 residues. CDR3 in amino acids: CASSSIPQTGFYNSPLHF. CDR3 DNA sequence: TGCGCCAGCAGCTCAATTCCGCAGACAGGTTTCTATAATTCACCCCTCCACTTT.

The rearrangement links TRBV6-5 to TRBJ2-4; 9 positions agree with TRBD1. The V gene's germline CDR1 is MNHEY and CDR2 SVGAGI. The V gene end was trimmed by 8 bases and the J gene end by 2 bases; junction bases not matched to a gene: 7. This CDR3 has 15 amino acids. CDR3 residues: CASAATGGTKNIQYF. The CDR3 DNA is TGTGCCAGCGCCGCGACAGGGGGAACCAAAAACATTCAGTACTTC.

The chain has TRBV19 and TRBJ2-2; 7 positions match TRBD1. The V gene end was trimmed by 5 bases and the J gene end by 4 bases; junction bases not matched to a gene: 10. CDR1 LNHDA and CDR2 SQIVND come from the germline V gene (reference sequence). This CDR3 region has 16 residues. The DNA for the CDR3 is TGTGCCAGTAGTTGGACAGGTCGGCTGACCACCGGGGAGCTGTTTTTT. Translated: CASSWTGRLTTGELFF.

The chain carries TRBV6-2 or TRBV6-3 and TRBJ2-1; 7 positions agree with TRBD2. This CDR3 is built from 15 residues. The germline V gene has CDR1 MNHEY and CDR2 SVGEGT. Trimming removed 6 bases from V and 0 bases from J; junction bases left unmatched: 5. DNA for the CDR3: TGTGCCAGCAGCTCCGGGGGGAGCTCCTACAATGAGCAGTTCTTC. Protein sequence: CASSSGGSSYNEQFF.

The V call is TRBV18, the J call TRBJ2-1, with TRBD1 matching over 12 bases. The CDR3 contains 16 residues. The V gene end was trimmed by 3 bases and the J gene end by 8 bases; junction bases not matched to a gene: 8. Germline CDR1 reads KGHSH; CDR2 reads LQKENI. The CDR3 DNA follows: TGTGCCAGCTCACCTATCGGGACAGGGGGCTCCGATGAGCAGTTCTTC. This gives the protein CASSPIGTGGSDEQFF.

This chain joins TRBV7-8 and TRBJ1-2, with 12 bases matching TRBD1. Trimming removed 1 base from V and 7 bases from J; junction bases left unmatched: 4. Germline-derived CDR1 and CDR2 are SGHVS and FQNEAQ. The CDR3 length is 15 residues. CDR3 region: CASSLVGQGAGGYTF. In nucleotides, the CDR3 is TGTGCCAGCAGCTTAGTGGGACAGGGGGCTGGTGGCTACACCTTC.

This chain links TRBV3-1 (or the pseudogene TRBV3-2) with TRBJ1-3, with 9 bases matching TRBD1. The trim removed 6 bases at V and 2 bases at J, leaving 5 bases unmatched. The CDR3 sequence is 15 residues long. Germline V gene data show CDR1 as LGHDT and CDR2 as YNNKEL (reference sequence). For the CDR3, the DNA is TGTGCCAGCAGTCCGGGGACAGGGACTGGAAACACCATATATTTT. As protein: CASSPGTGTGNTIYF.

In its sample, this clone was seen a few times. This chain uses TRBV5-1 with TRBJ1-2; D may be TRBD1 (6 bases). Germline-derived CDR1 and CDR2 are SGHRS and YFSETQ. V lost 4 bases, J lost 1 base, and 17 bases lay in between. This CDR3 is built from 16 residues. CDR3 amino acids: CASSEDSVTYNYGYTF. The CDR3 DNA sequence: TGCGCCAGCAGCGAGGACAGCGTTACGTATAACTATGGCTACACCTTC.

The chain couples TRBV3-1 (or the pseudogene TRBV3-2) to TRBJ2-1; 7 bases agree with TRBD2. This CDR3 is built from 17 residues. V shed 0 bases and J 4 bases; nucleotides not matched to a gene: 9. Germline CDR1 and CDR2: LGHDT and YNNKEL (reference sequence). The CDR3 loop is CASSQDGLDAGYNEQFF. Written as DNA, the CDR3 is TGTGCCAGCAGCCAAGATGGACTAGATGCAGGGTACAATGAGCAGTTCTTC.

In DNA form, the CDR3 reads TGTGCCAGCAGTTTGGGACAGGGGGGAGGCTACACCTTC. It yields the protein CASSLGQGGGYTF. This rearrangement joins TRBV6-5 to TRBJ1-2, with 11 bases matching TRBD1. Trimming removed 4 bases from V and 8 bases from J; junction bases left unmatched: 3. The CDR3 extends over 13 amino acids. Germline CDR1 reads MNHEY; CDR2 reads SVGAGI.

The chain has TRBV28 and TRBJ1-2; 8 nucleotides agree with TRBD1. Germline assignment: CDR1 MDHEN and CDR2 SYDVKM. V shed 4 bases, J shed 4 bases, and the junction held 11 bases outside the gene matches. This CDR3 is 16 amino acids long. As DNA, the CDR3 is TGTGCCAGCAGTTCCCCTCAGGGGGCTGGGATCTATGGCTACACCTTC. As protein: CASSSPQGAGIYGYTF.

V gene TRBV5-1 combines with J gene TRBJ2-2; 7 bases are a match to TRBD2. Germline values: CDR1 SGHRS, CDR2 YFSETQ. The CDR3 has 17 residues. The V and J ends lost 2 bases and 5 bases, in that order; junction bases with no gene match: 12. CDR3 nucleotide sequence: TGCGCCAGCAGCTTTCAGACTAGCCGACGTGGGACCGGGGAGCTGTTTTTT. Amino acids: CASSFQTSRRGTGELFF.

The chain links TRBV7-9 to TRBJ2-2, with D unresolved. The CDR3 extends over 13 amino acids. Germline CDR1 reads SEHNR; CDR2 reads FQNEAQ (reference sequence). Trimming removed 5 bases from V and 9 bases from J, with 13 bases in between. The CDR3 DNA follows: TGTGCCAGCAGCATTCGCGGTTTTTGGGAGCTGTTTTTT. This translates into CASSIRGFWELFF.

The chain has TRBV15 and TRBJ1-2; the D gene is possibly TRBD1 (6 bases). Germline V gene sequence: CDR1 LNHNV, CDR2 YYDKDF (reference sequence). V shed 5 bases and J shed 6 bases, with 19 bases lying between them. CDR3 length equals 15 residues. Written as DNA, the CDR3 is TGTGCCACCAGCGGTCAATACAGGGCTTCCGATGGCTACACCTTC. Residues: CATSGQYRASDGYTF.

The rearrangement links TRBV5-4 to TRBJ2-7, with D tentatively TRBD2 (6 bases). This CDR3 has 14 residues. Trimming took off 4 bases at V and 3 bases at J, with 14 bases between the two ends. In germline, CDR1 is SGHNT, CDR2 YYREEE (reference sequence). CDR3 region: CASSAGRRSYEQYF. In nucleotides, the CDR3 is TGTGCCAGCAGCGCCGGGAGAAGAAGCTACGAGCAGTACTTC.

The chain is built from TRBV7-9 and TRBJ1-2; D call uncertain. The CDR3 has 17 amino acids. Germline CDR1 reads SEHNR; CDR2 reads FQNEAQ (reference sequence). V lost 5 bases, J lost 5 bases, and 24 bases lay in between. The CDR3 sequence is CASSPAVGRRELYGYTF. As DNA, the CDR3 is TGTGCCAGCAGCCCAGCGGTCGGACGGAGGGAGTTATATGGCTACACCTTC.

This clone was observed a handful of times. The chain joins TRBV2 to TRBJ1-3; 8 bases agree with TRBD1. With V trimmed by 5 bases and J by 2 bases, 8 bases remained unmatched. Germline CDR1 and CDR2: SNHLY and FYNNEI. This CDR3 comprises 16 residues. CDR3 sequence reads: CASSYRLDRAGNTIYF. Here the CDR3 DNA reads TGTGCCAGCAGTTACCGATTGGACAGGGCTGGAAACACCATATATTTT.

This chain connects TRBV24-1 to TRBJ1-5; TRBD1 agrees at 7 bases. The CDR3 is made up of 15 amino acids. The ends lost 0 bases at V and 6 bases at J; junction bases unmatched: 4. Germline V CDR1 and CDR2: KGHDR, SFDVKD. CDR3 protein: CATSDLQGGSQPQHF. DNA for the CDR3: TGTGCCACCAGTGATTTGCAGGGGGGCTCTCAGCCCCAGCATTTT.

The chain joins TRBV5-1 to TRBJ2-3, with D possibly TRBD2 on 5 matching bases. V was shortened by 0 bases and J by 0 bases, with 5 bases between the two germline ends. CDR1 is SGHRS, CDR2 YFSETQ, per germline. CDR3 length: 14 residues. CDR3 loop: CASSLAGSTDTQYF. The CDR3 DNA follows: TGCGCCAGCAGCTTGGCGGGAAGCACAGATACGCAGTATTTT.

The chain employs TRBV6-5 and TRBJ1-2, with 9 bases identical to TRBD1. Losses at the gene ends were 5 bases for V and 8 bases for J; bases not matched to a gene: 6. The CDR3 runs to 13 residues. In germline, CDR1 is MNHEY, CDR2 SVGAGI. The CDR3 region has the DNA TGTGCCAGCAGTCGGACAGGGGAATTAGGCTACACCTTC. It translates to CASSRTGELGYTF.

The chain carries TRBV29-1 and TRBJ1-2, with D hard to call. CDR3 length equals 13 residues. V was cut by 0 bases and J by 4 bases, with 9 bases left in between. Germline V gives CDR1 SQVTM, CDR2 ANQGSEA. CDR3 sequence reads: CSVEEAGAYGYTF. The CDR3 nucleotides are TGCAGCGTTGAAGAGGCAGGCGCCTATGGCTACACCTTC.

This chain uses TRBV9 with TRBJ1-4, with TRBD1 identical over 7 bases. After removal of 1 base from V and 8 bases from J, the junction contained 8 bases not matched to a gene. Germline loops: CDR1 SGDLS, CDR2 YYNGEE. The CDR3 loop spans 15 amino acids. CDR3 bases: TGTGCCAGCAGCGTAAACACAGGGGTTAGCGAAAAACTGTTTTTT. This translates into CASSVNTGVSEKLFF.